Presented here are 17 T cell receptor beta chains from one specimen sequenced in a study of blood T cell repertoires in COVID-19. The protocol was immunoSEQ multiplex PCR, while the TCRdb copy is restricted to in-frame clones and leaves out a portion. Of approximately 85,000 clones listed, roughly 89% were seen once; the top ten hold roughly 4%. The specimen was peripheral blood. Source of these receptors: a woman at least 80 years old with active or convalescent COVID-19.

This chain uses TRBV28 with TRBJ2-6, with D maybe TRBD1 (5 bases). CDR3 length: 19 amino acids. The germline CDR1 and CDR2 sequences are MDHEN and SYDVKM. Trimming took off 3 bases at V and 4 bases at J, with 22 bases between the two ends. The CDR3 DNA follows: TGTGCCAGCAGTTTGGGGATGGGGCGACCCTCGGTCGGGGCCAACGTCCTGACTTTC. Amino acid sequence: CASSLGMGRPSVGANVLTF.

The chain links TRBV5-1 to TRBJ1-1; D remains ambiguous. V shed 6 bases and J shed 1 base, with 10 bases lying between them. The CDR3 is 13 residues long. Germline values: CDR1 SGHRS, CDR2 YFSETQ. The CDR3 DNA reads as TGCGCCAGCAAATACGAGGGGAACACTGAAGCTTTCTTT. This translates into CASKYEGNTEAFF.

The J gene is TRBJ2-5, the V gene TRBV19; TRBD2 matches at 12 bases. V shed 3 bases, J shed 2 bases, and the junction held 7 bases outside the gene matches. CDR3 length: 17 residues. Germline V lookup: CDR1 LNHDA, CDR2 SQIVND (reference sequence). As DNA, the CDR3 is TGTGCCAGTAGTATTCCATCAGGACTAGCGGGACAAGAGACCCAGTACTTC. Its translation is CASSIPSGLAGQETQYF. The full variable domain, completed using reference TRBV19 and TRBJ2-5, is DGGITQSPKYLFRKEGQNVTLSCEQNLNHDAMYWYRQDPGQGLRLIYYSQIVNDFQKGDIAEGYSVSREKKESFPLTVTSAQKNPTAFYLCASSIPSGLAGQETQYFGPGTRLLVL.

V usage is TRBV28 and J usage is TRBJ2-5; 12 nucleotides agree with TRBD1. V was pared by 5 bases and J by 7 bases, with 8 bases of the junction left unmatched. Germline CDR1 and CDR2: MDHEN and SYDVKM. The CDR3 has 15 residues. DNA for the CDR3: TGTGCCAGCAGTGGGGACAGGGGGCTTAGCGGGACCCAGTACTTC. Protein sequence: CASSGDRGLSGTQYF.

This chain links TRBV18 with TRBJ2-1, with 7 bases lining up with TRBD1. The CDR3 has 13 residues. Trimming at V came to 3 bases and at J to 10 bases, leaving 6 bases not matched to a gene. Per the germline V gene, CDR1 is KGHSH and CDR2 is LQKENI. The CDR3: CASSPQRTGEQFF. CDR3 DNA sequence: TGTGCCAGCTCACCCCAGCGGACAGGAGAGCAGTTCTTC.

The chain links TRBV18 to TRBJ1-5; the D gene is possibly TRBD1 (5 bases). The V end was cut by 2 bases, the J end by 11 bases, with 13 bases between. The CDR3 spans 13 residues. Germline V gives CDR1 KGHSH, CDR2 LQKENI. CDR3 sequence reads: CASSPGAVSTQHF. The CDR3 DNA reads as TGTGCCAGCTCACCAGGGGCCGTATCAACCCAGCATTTT. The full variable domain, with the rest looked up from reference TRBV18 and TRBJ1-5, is NAGVMQNPRHLVRRRGQEARLRCSPMKGHSHVYWYRQLPEEGLKFMVYLQKENIIDESGMPKERFSAEFPKEGPSILRIQQVVRGDSAAYFCASSPGAVSTQHFGDGTRLSIL.

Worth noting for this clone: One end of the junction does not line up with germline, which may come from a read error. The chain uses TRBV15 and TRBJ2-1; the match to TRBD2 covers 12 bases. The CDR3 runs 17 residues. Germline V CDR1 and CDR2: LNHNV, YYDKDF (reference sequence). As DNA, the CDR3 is TGTGCCACCAGCGGGCGAGGGACTAGCGGGTCCTTCAATGAGCAGTTCTTC. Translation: CATSGRGTSGSFNEQFF.

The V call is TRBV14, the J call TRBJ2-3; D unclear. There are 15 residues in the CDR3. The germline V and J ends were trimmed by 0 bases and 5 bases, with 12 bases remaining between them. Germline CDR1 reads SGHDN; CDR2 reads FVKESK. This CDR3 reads CASSQEIRSGDTQYF. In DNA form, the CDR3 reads TGTGCCAGCAGCCAAGAGATCCGGAGTGGAGATACGCAGTATTTT.

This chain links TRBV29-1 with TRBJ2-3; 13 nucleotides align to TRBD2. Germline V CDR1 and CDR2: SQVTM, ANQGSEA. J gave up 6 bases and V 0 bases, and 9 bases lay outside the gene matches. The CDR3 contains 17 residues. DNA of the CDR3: TGCAGCGTTGAAGATCTGGGGACTAGCGGGGCGACGGATACGCAGTATTTT. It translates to CSVEDLGTSGATDTQYF.

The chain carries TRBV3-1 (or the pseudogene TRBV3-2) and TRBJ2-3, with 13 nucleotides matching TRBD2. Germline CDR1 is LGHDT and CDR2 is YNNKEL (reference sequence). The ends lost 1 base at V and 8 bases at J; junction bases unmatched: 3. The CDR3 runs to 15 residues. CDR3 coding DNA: TGTGCCAGCAGCCAAGGACTAGCGGGAGGTGGTACGCAGTATTTT. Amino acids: CASSQGLAGGGTQYF.

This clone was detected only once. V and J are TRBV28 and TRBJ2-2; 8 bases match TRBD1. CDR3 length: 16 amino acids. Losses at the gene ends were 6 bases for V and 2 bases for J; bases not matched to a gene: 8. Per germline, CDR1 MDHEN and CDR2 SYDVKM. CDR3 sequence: CASSRPGQANTGELFF. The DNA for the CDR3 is TGTGCCAGCAGCCGACCGGGACAGGCTAACACCGGGGAGCTGTTTTTT.

The CDR3 sequence: CASSSTSGRLNEQFF. The CDR3 coding sequence is TGTGCCAGTAGCTCGACTAGCGGGAGATTGAATGAGCAGTTCTTC. This chain uses TRBV19 with TRBJ2-1; 12 bases fit TRBD2. The CDR3 contains 15 residues. With V trimmed by 6 bases and J by 7 bases, 7 bases remained unmatched. CDR1 and CDR2 (germline): LNHDA, SQIVND (reference sequence).

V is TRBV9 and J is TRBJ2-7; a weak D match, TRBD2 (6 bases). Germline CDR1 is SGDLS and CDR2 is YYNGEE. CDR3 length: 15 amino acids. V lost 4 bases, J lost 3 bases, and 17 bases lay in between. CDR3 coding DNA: TGTGCCAGCAGCCCCGACGGGGGACTTTTCTACGAGCAGTACTTC. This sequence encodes CASSPDGGLFYEQYF.

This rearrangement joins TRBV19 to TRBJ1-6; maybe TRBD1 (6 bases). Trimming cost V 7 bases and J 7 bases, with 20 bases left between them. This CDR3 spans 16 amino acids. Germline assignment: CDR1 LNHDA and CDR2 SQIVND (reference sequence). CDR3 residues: CASTPSWTAQNSPLHF. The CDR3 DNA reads TGTGCCAGTACCCCTAGCTGGACAGCTCAAAATTCACCCCTCCACTTT.

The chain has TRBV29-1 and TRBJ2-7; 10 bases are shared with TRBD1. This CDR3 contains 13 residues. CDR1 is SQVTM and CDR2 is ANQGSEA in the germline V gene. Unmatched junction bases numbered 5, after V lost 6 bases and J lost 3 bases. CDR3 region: CSVPGDRGYEQYF. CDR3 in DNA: TGCAGCGTCCCTGGGGACAGGGGCTACGAGCAGTACTTC.

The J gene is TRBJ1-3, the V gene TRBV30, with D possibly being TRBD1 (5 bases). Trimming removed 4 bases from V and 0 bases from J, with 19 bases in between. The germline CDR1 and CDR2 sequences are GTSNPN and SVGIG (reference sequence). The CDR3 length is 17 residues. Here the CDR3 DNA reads TGTGCCTGGAAAGGGGATTTATCCTACCACTCTGGAAACACCATATATTTT. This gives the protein CAWKGDLSYHSGNTIYF.

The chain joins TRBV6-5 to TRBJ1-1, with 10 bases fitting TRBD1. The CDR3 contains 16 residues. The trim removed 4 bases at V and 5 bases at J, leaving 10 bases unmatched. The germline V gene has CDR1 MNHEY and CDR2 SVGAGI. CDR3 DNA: TGTGCCAGCAGTTCCAGAAGACAGGGGGCGCGGACTGAAGCTTTCTTT. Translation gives CASSSRRQGARTEAFF.